The 6 T cell receptor beta chains given below trace back to one sample, sequenced in a study of chemoradiotherapy in HPV16-positive cancers. The assay was immunoSEQ multiplex PCR, and TCRdb's table has in-frame clones only and misses some. The sample consists of some 32,000 clones, 70% to 90% of them appearing once. The specimen was blood, collected from a patient who underwent chemoradiotherapy. Every receptor here comes from a human donor with HPV-associated anogenital cancer.

V gene TRBV18 combines with J gene TRBJ1-1, with a weak D call TRBD1 (6 bases). Per the germline V gene, CDR1 is KGHSH and CDR2 is LQKENI. The ends were cut back, 0 bases at V and 1 base at J, with 12 bases in the middle. The CDR3 totals 16 residues. CDR3 in amino acids: CASSPPGRGGNTEAFF. The CDR3 region has the DNA TGTGCCAGCTCACCACCGGGCAGGGGTGGGAACACTGAAGCTTTCTTT. The full variable domain, with the rest looked up from reference TRBV18 and TRBJ1-1, is NAGVMQNPRHLVRRRGQEARLRCSPMKGHSHVYWYRQLPEEGLKFMVYLQKENIIDESGMPKERFSAEFPKEGPSILRIQQVVRGDSAAYFCASSPPGRGGNTEAFFGQGTRLTVV.

The sample holds one count of this clone. This sequence joins TRBV27 and TRBJ1-5, with unresolved D. The CDR3 runs 14 residues. Deletions cut 2 bases from V and 3 bases from J, with 8 bases between. The germline CDR1 and CDR2 sequences are MNHEY and SMNVEV (reference sequence). CDR3 nucleotides: TGTGCCAGCAGTTTACATGGAGTCAATCAGCCCCAGCATTTT. As protein: CASSLHGVNQPQHF.

This chain uses TRBV4-2 with TRBJ2-7; TRBD2 aligns across 10 bases. The CDR3 is made up of 15 amino acids. J was trimmed by 3 bases and V by 0 bases; bases with no gene match: 2. Germline CDR1 and CDR2: LGHNA and YNFKEQ. The CDR3 is CASSQESGRVYEQYF. Here the CDR3 DNA reads TGTGCCAGCAGCCAAGAGAGCGGGAGGGTCTACGAGCAGTACTTC.

The chain is built from TRBV27 and TRBJ2-1; a weak D match, TRBD1 (5 bases). Germline V gene sequence: CDR1 MNHEY, CDR2 SMNVEV (reference sequence). The CDR3 length is 14 residues. Trimming took 6 bases from V and 6 from J, leaving 15 bases between them. CDR3 region: CASRTLGLLNEQFF. The CDR3, as DNA: TGTGCCAGCAGGACGCTGGGGCTTCTCAATGAGCAGTTCTTC.

The chain carries TRBV10-3 and TRBJ2-1; D is perhaps TRBD2 (5 bases). CDR3 length equals 15 residues. V dropped 2 bases and J dropped 5 bases, with 13 bases sitting between them. Germline values: CDR1 ENHRY, CDR2 SYGVKD. This CDR3 is CAISEAGPQDNEQFF. CDR3 sequence (DNA): TGTGCCATCAGTGAGGCGGGCCCTCAGGACAATGAGCAGTTCTTC.

The chain links TRBV14 to TRBJ1-2; D is unclear. CDR3 size: 14 residues. Trimming took off 3 bases at V and 7 bases at J, with 15 bases between the two ends. Germline CDR1 SGHDN, CDR2 FVKESK. CDR3 sequence reads: CASSQSWGGLGYTF. The CDR3 DNA sequence: TGTGCCAGCAGCCAGTCCTGGGGAGGGCTTGGCTACACCTTC. Combining the CDR3 with reference TRBV14 and TRBJ1-2 gives the whole variable domain EAGVTQFPSHSVIEKGQTVTLRCDPISGHDNLYWYRRVMGKEIKFLLHFVKESKQDESGMPNNRFLAERTGGTYSTLKVQPAELEDSGVYFCASSQSWGGLGYTFGSGTRLTVV.